Presented here are 22 T cell receptor beta chains from one specimen sequenced in a study of Ad26.COV2.S vaccination and SARS-CoV-2 variants. The assay was immunoSEQ multiplex PCR, and TCRdb's table has in-frame clones only and misses some. The sample consists of a few hundred thousand clones, around 90% of them appearing once. As for treatment: some 20 received Ad26.COV2.S at low or high dose, single or two shots; 5 received placebo; per-sample allocation not given. All samples were drawn on day 63, counting from the first vaccine or placebo injection. Sequencing used peripheral blood, obtained in a trial of Ad26.COV2.S vaccine versus placebo. The origin of the receptors is a person between 18 and 65 years old who received the Ad26.COV2.S COVID-19 vaccine or a placebo.

The chain uses TRBV9 and TRBJ2-6; D remains unclear. The CDR3 is 16 residues long. Germline V gene data show CDR1 as SGDLS and CDR2 as YYNGEE. V was pared by 2 bases and J by 0 bases, with 9 bases between. Here the CDR3 DNA reads TGTGCCAGCAGCGTCGACCTCCTCTCTGGGGCCAACGTCCTGACTTTC. It specifies CASSVDLLSGANVLTF.

V and J are TRBV19 and TRBJ2-7; the D is unclear. CDR3 length equals 14 residues. Trimming shortened V by 3 bases and J by 0 bases, and 9 bases separated the two germline ends. Germline-derived CDR1 and CDR2 are LNHDA and SQIVND (reference sequence). CDR3 region: CASSIEDSSYEQYF. The CDR3 bases are TGTGCCAGTAGTATCGAGGATAGCTCCTACGAGCAGTACTTC.

The genes are TRBV28 and TRBJ2-7, with 9 bases lining up with TRBD2. V dropped 2 bases and J dropped 2; count of bases not matched to a gene: 4. CDR3 length: 15 amino acids. The V gene's germline CDR1 is MDHEN and CDR2 SYDVKM. For the CDR3, the DNA is TGTGCCAGCAGTTTAGCGGCGGGAGGGCCCTACGAGCAGTACTTC. Translation: CASSLAAGGPYEQYF. Full variable domain (missing parts from reference TRBV28 and TRBJ2-7): DVKVTQSSRYLVKRTGEKVFLECVQDMDHENMFWYRQDPGLGLRLIYFSYDVKMKEKGDIPEGYSVSREKKERFSLILESASTNQTSMYLCASSLAAGGPYEQYFGPGTRLTVT.

The chain recombines TRBV18 with TRBJ2-1; 7 nucleotides match TRBD2. The CDR3 is 15 residues long. J lost 3 bases, V lost 2 bases, and 4 bases had no gene match. From germline, CDR1 is KGHSH and CDR2 LQKENI. The CDR3 region has the DNA TGTGCCAGCTCACCAGGCGGGAGTGGCTACAATGAGCAGTTCTTC. Protein: CASSPGGSGYNEQFF.

The chain recombines TRBV23-1 with TRBJ1-5; 8 nucleotides align to TRBD1. TRBV23-1 is an ORF, and what it does is uncertain. The CDR3 runs 17 residues. The CDR3 DNA follows: TGCGCTATCAAGGGTACAGGGGGAGACAAGAGCAATCAGCCCCAGCATTTT. It codes for CAIKGTGGDKSNQPQHF.

The chain carries TRBV18 and TRBJ2-1; 9 nucleotides line up with TRBD2. Losses at the gene ends were 3 bases for V and 4 bases for J; bases not matched to a gene: 10. Germline lookup yields CDR1 KGHSH and CDR2 LQKENI. The CDR3 extends over 17 amino acids. The CDR3 sequence is CASSPEYRTSDYNEQFF. CDR3 sequence (DNA): TGTGCCAGCTCACCGGAGTACCGGACTAGCGATTACAATGAGCAGTTCTTC.

V usage is TRBV5-1 and J usage is TRBJ2-4; D is undetermined. The V gene lost 4 bases and the J gene lost 4 bases, with 18 bases spanning the gap. The CDR3 has 16 amino acids. The germline gives CDR1 SGHRS, CDR2 YFSETQ. CDR3 in DNA: TGCGCCAGCAGCCCGGCCCCGCGCGGCCTTAAAAACATTCAGTACTTC. Translation: CASSPAPRGLKNIQYF.

V is TRBV3-1 (or the pseudogene TRBV3-2) and J is TRBJ2-1, with D hard to call. With 4 bases removed from V and 4 bases from J, the gap between germline ends came to 8 bases. CDR3 size: 13 residues. Germline loops: CDR1 LGHDT, CDR2 YNNKEL (reference sequence). The CDR3 DNA reads TGTGCCAGCAGCCCTGGACGTTACAATGAGCAGTTCTTC. This sequence encodes CASSPGRYNEQFF.

To note about this clone: At one end the junction does not follow the germline gene, possibly because of a read error. The chain links TRBV4-1 to TRBJ1-1; TRBD1 aligns across 11 bases. The CDR3 has 15 residues. Germline V gives CDR1 MGHRA, CDR2 YSYEKL. In nucleotides, the CDR3 is TGCGCCAGCAGGCAAGGACAGGGGGCGGCTAATGAAGCTTTCTTT. Its translation is CASRQGQGAANEAFF.

The CDR3 sequence is CASSKGLAEETQYF. The CDR3 region has the DNA TGTGCCAGTAGTAAGGGACTAGCGGAAGAGACCCAGTACTTC. This chain uses TRBV19 with TRBJ2-5; the match to TRBD2 covers 11 bases. This CDR3 spans 14 amino acids. V lost 4 bases and J lost 3; bases outside the gene matches: 1. Per germline, CDR1 LNHDA and CDR2 SQIVND (reference sequence).

V is TRBV3-1 (or the pseudogene TRBV3-2) and J is TRBJ2-3; 15 nucleotides align to TRBD2. The CDR3 has 18 residues. From germline, CDR1 is LGHDT and CDR2 YNNKEL (reference sequence). The ends lost 4 bases at V and 2 bases at J; junction bases unmatched: 7. The CDR3 sequence: CASSPGTSGGIFTDTQYF. In DNA form, the CDR3 reads TGTGCCAGCAGCCCCGGGACTAGCGGGGGGATCTTCACAGATACGCAGTATTTT.

The rearrangement links TRBV5-6 to TRBJ2-2; no definite D call. V was pared by 4 bases and J by 7 bases, with 5 bases between. CDR3 length equals 11 residues. Looked up from germline, CDR1 is SGHDT and CDR2 is YYEEEE. The CDR3 sequence is CASSRGGELFF. The CDR3 DNA reads as TGTGCCAGCAGCAGAGGCGGGGAGCTGTTTTTT.

This rearrangement joins TRBV7-9 to TRBJ2-7; 7 bases fit TRBD1. Trimming cost V 5 bases and J 2 bases; bases outside gene matches: 12. Germline lookup yields CDR1 SEHNR and CDR2 FQNEAQ (reference sequence). The CDR3 loop spans 16 amino acids. The CDR3 DNA reads as TGTGCCAGCAGCCGCCACATTGACAGGGCCACCTACGAGCAGTACTTC. Residues: CASSRHIDRATYEQYF.

CDR3 DNA sequence: TGTGCCAGCAGCCAAGGGAGTTGGAGGAGCTCCTACAATGAGCAGTTCTTC. Translating it yields CASSQGSWRSSYNEQFF. The V and J genes are TRBV3-1 (or the pseudogene TRBV3-2) and TRBJ2-1, with D maybe TRBD2 (5 bases). V was trimmed by 1 base and J by 0 bases, leaving 13 bases between them. CDR3 size: 17 residues. The germline V gene has CDR1 LGHDT and CDR2 YNNKEL (reference sequence).

This clone was seen only a few times. The chain joins TRBV5-1 to TRBJ1-2, with D tentatively TRBD1 (6 bases). The germline gives CDR1 SGHRS, CDR2 YFSETQ. V was shortened by 2 bases and J by 3 bases, with 11 bases between the two germline ends. The CDR3 sequence is 14 residues long. The CDR3 DNA reads TGCGCCAGCAGCTTTACGGCAGGGGACTATGGCTACACCTTC. This encodes CASSFTAGDYGYTF.

The chain joins TRBV4-2 to TRBJ1-3, with a tentative D call TRBD1 (6 bases). The CDR3 is 16 residues long. Germline V CDR1 and CDR2: LGHNA, YNFKEQ. Trimming cost V 0 bases and J 5 bases, with 14 bases left between them. The CDR3 DNA follows: TGTGCCAGCAGCCAAGATGTTTCAGGGGCCCGAAACACCATATATTTT. This gives the protein CASSQDVSGARNTIYF.

The V call is TRBV7-2, the J call TRBJ2-7; 12 nucleotides agree with TRBD2. Germline V gives CDR1 SGHTA, CDR2 FQGNSA. The CDR3 covers 18 residues. J lost 5 bases, V lost 2 bases, and 13 bases had no gene match. As DNA, the CDR3 is TGTGCCAGCAGCTTACAGACTAGCGGGAGAAATGTGCCCCACGAGCAGTACTTC. Amino acids: CASSLQTSGRNVPHEQYF.

This clone is a singleton in its sample. The chain is built from TRBV2 and TRBJ2-5, with D possibly TRBD2 on 6 matching bases. CDR1 and CDR2 (germline): SNHLY, FYNNEI. Trimming removed 6 bases at V and 1 base at J, with 9 bases between. This CDR3 has 13 residues. The CDR3 here is CASSSGSQETQYF. CDR3 DNA: TGTGCCAGCAGCAGCGGGTCCCAAGAGACCCAGTACTTC.

The V gene is TRBV6-5, the J gene TRBJ2-7; D remains unclear. Germline CDR1 MNHEY, CDR2 SVGAGI. CDR3 size: 13 residues. With 0 bases removed from V and 1 base from J, the gap between germline ends came to 4 bases. This CDR3 is CASSYSGSYEQYF. DNA of the CDR3: TGTGCCAGCAGTTACTCGGGATCCTACGAGCAGTACTTC.

This chain connects TRBV4-1 to TRBJ2-2; no definite D call. The length of the CDR3 is 17 residues. Trimming took 5 bases from V and 4 from J, leaving 20 bases between them. Germline V CDR1 and CDR2: MGHRA, YSYEKL. CDR3 amino acids: CASSSRPPIPATGELFF. Here the CDR3 DNA reads TGCGCCAGCAGCTCCCGGCCCCCAATCCCGGCCACCGGGGAGCTGTTTTTT.

The chain combines TRBV7-3 with TRBJ2-1, with 10 bases matching TRBD2. In germline, CDR1 is SGHTA, CDR2 FQGTGA. With V trimmed by 1 base and J by 7 bases, 4 bases remained unmatched. CDR3 length: 15 amino acids. The CDR3 reads CASSLIAGGGNEQFF. The CDR3 nucleotides read TGTGCCAGCAGCTTAATAGCGGGAGGAGGAAATGAGCAGTTCTTC.

V and J are TRBV6-6 and TRBJ2-7, with a possible D match to TRBD1 (5 bases). The CDR3 totals 13 residues. Germline V gives CDR1 MNHNY, CDR2 SVGAGI (reference sequence). V was clipped by 8 bases and J by 9 bases, with 20 bases between them. Written as DNA, the CDR3 is TGTGCCAGCCAATCGGACACGGCCTCTTGGCAGTACTTC. This translates into CASQSDTASWQYF.